The next 8 T cell receptor beta chains were all read from a single sample in a study of shared clonotypes between healthy human individuals. Selected positively for CCR7 and CD45RO-negative, naive CD8 cells excluded terminally differentiated effector memory CD45RA+ cells. The method was immunoSEQ multiplex PCR; TCRdb's version includes in-frame clones alone and lacks a portion of them. This table holds fewer than 1 million clones, 90% to 98% found once. Sequences were obtained from naive CD8+ T cells sorted from blood. All receptors derive from a young man in good health.

The sample holds one count of this clone. The CDR3 coding sequence is TGTGCCAGCAGCTCAGGAAAGGGTGAAAAACTGTTTTTT. Its translation is CASSSGKGEKLFF. The chain combines TRBV7-9 with TRBJ1-4; D is ambiguous. CDR1 and CDR2 (germline): SEHNR, FQNEAQ (reference sequence). CDR3 length: 13 residues. Trimming removed 4 bases from V and 7 bases from J, with 10 bases in between.

The chain couples TRBV13 to TRBJ2-7, with D unclear. CDR3 length: 14 amino acids. CDR1 is PRHDT and CDR2 is FYEKMQ in the germline V gene (reference sequence). V was trimmed by 2 bases and J by 13 bases, leaving 21 bases between them. The CDR3 region is CASSLLESVDRLYF. The CDR3 DNA is TGTGCCAGCAGCTTATTAGAAAGCGTCGATCGTCTCTACTTC.

This clone showed up just a few times. The rearrangement joins TRBV15 to TRBJ2-7, with TRBD1 identical over 8 bases. The germline gives CDR1 LNHNV, CDR2 YYDKDF (reference sequence). V shed 0 bases, J shed 3 bases, and the junction held 1 base outside the gene matches. The CDR3 is 14 amino acids. The CDR3 protein is CATSRDGTGYEQYF. In nucleotides, the CDR3 is TGTGCCACCAGCAGAGATGGGACAGGCTACGAGCAGTACTTC.

A word on this clone: Distinct nucleotide sequences in the sample also encode this CDR3. The chain links TRBV5-1 to TRBJ2-1, with no clear D. The CDR3 length is 12 residues. Germline lookup yields CDR1 SGHRS and CDR2 YFSETQ. Trimming stripped 0 bases from V and 7 bases from J, with 5 bases between. The CDR3 region is CASSLDRNEQFF. The DNA for the CDR3 is TGCGCCAGCAGCTTGGACAGAAATGAGCAGTTCTTC.

The chain has TRBV27 and TRBJ1-5; unclear D gene. V was clipped by 2 bases and J by 2 bases, with 10 bases between them. Germline V lookup: CDR1 MNHEY, CDR2 SMNVEV (reference sequence). This CDR3 contains 15 residues. CDR3 region: CASSLGSGGNQPQHF. CDR3 DNA sequence: TGTGCCAGCAGTTTAGGGTCTGGGGGCAATCAGCCCCAGCATTTT.

The chain is built from TRBV11-2 and TRBJ1-1; D uncertain. Deletions cut 4 bases from V and 1 base from J, with 7 bases between. The CDR3 contains 13 residues. CDR1 and CDR2 (germline): SGHAT, FQNNGV. The CDR3 bases are TGTGCCAGCAGCTCGGACCCGAACACTGAAGCTTTCTTT. It translates to CASSSDPNTEAFF.

The rearrangement links TRBV7-9 to TRBJ2-3; 9 bases fit TRBD2. V trimming: 3 bases; J trimming: 2 bases; junction bases outside the gene matches: 6. The CDR3 totals 16 residues. Germline CDR1 and CDR2: SEHNR and FQNEAQ (reference sequence). CDR3: CASSLAAGGYTDTQYF. The CDR3 DNA reads TGTGCCAGCAGCTTGGCAGCGGGAGGTTACACAGATACGCAGTATTTT.

V is TRBV11-3 and J is TRBJ2-3; a weak D match, TRBD2 (5 bases). The CDR3 has 16 amino acids. Per germline, CDR1 SGHNT and CDR2 YENEEA. With 4 bases removed from V and 4 bases from J, the gap between germline ends came to 18 bases. As DNA, the CDR3 is TGTGCCAGCAGCTCGGGGAAAGGACTCATGGCAGATACGCAGTATTTT. Encoded protein: CASSSGKGLMADTQYF. The whole variable domain, filled in from reference TRBV11-3 and TRBJ2-3, reads EAGVVQSPRYKIIEKKQPVAFWCNPISGHNTLYWYLQNLGQGPELLIRYENEEAVDDSQLPKDRFSAERLKGVDSTLKIQPAELGDSAVYLCASSSGKGLMADTQYFGPGTRLTVL.